Presented here are 8 T cell receptor beta chains from one specimen sequenced in a study of T cell changes during pregnancy in multiple sclerosis. The repertoire was sequenced with immunoSEQ multiplex PCR; TCRdb's copy has only in-frame clones and lacks some. Of over 45,000 clones in the sample, approximately 93% were seen once. Sequenced here: CD8+ T cells from peripheral blood mononuclear cells, sampled in the third trimester of pregnancy. The receptors derive from a female donor with multiple sclerosis, enrolled in a pregnancy study.

The chain combines TRBV7-2 with TRBJ1-2; 7 nucleotides align to TRBD1. V shed 6 bases and J 5 bases; nucleotides not matched to a gene: 3. Germline CDR1 reads SGHTA; CDR2 reads FQGNSA. The CDR3 has 12 amino acids. The CDR3 nucleotides read TGTGCCAGCAGTTTGACAGGGTATGGCTACACCTTC. Translation: CASSLTGYGYTF.

The chain couples TRBV19 to TRBJ1-5; D uncertain. V gave up 5 bases and J gave up 1 base, with 12 bases separating them. CDR3 size: 15 residues. Per germline, CDR1 LNHDA and CDR2 SQIVND (reference sequence). The CDR3 reads CASSPSVGSNQPQHF. CDR3 sequence (DNA): TGTGCCAGTAGTCCCTCGGTGGGCAGCAATCAGCCCCAGCATTTT. Full variable domain (outside the CDR3, taken from reference TRBV19 and TRBJ1-5): DGGITQSPKYLFRKEGQNVTLSCEQNLNHDAMYWYRQDPGQGLRLIYYSQIVNDFQKGDIAEGYSVSREKKESFPLTVTSAQKNPTAFYLCASSPSVGSNQPQHFGDGTRLSIL.

The chain carries TRBV6-6 and TRBJ2-1, with 9 bases identical to TRBD2. V dropped 5 bases and J dropped 5; count of bases not matched to a gene: 10. The CDR3 contains 16 residues. Germline lookup yields CDR1 MNHNY and CDR2 SVGAGI (reference sequence). In nucleotides, the CDR3 is TGTGCCAGCAGTACCGGACTAGCGCGGCGCAACAATGAGCAGTTCTTC. This translates into CASSTGLARRNNEQFF.

The rearrangement uses TRBV9 and TRBJ2-1; 11 bases map to TRBD1. Germline V lookup: CDR1 SGDLS, CDR2 YYNGEE. V dropped 2 bases and J dropped 9; count of bases not matched to a gene: 10. The CDR3 spans 16 residues. The CDR3 nucleotides read TGTGCCAGCAGCGTGCCCCGGGACAGGGGGTCGGTTGAGCAGTTCTTC. It translates to CASSVPRDRGSVEQFF.

A single count supports this clone. The rearrangement joins TRBV6-1 to TRBJ2-7; D might be TRBD2 (6 bases). The CDR3 extends over 13 amino acids. The germline V and J ends were trimmed by 8 bases and 0 bases, with 11 bases remaining between them. Germline CDR1 and CDR2: MNHNS and SASEGT. CDR3 nucleotide sequence: TGTGCCAGCGTGGGGGGTAGCTCCTACGAGCAGTACTTC. Translated, it gives CASVGGSSYEQYF.

The gene calls are TRBV27 and TRBJ2-7, with TRBD2 matching over 14 bases. This CDR3 is 16 amino acids long. CDR1 MNHEY and CDR2 SMNVEV come from the germline V gene (reference sequence). The V gene end was trimmed by 4 bases and the J gene end by 4 bases; junction bases not matched to a gene: 6. The CDR3 DNA reads as TGTGCCAGCAGTTATGGGACTAGCGGGAGCTCGTACGAGCAGTACTTC. It yields the protein CASSYGTSGSSYEQYF.

The chain combines TRBV12-5 with TRBJ1-4, with D possibly TRBD1 on 5 matching bases. The CDR3 has 13 amino acids. Trimming shortened V by 6 bases and J by 5 bases, and 10 bases separated the two germline ends. The germline V gene encodes CDR1 LGHNT and CDR2 FRNRAP. In DNA, the CDR3 is TGTGCTAGTGGACGACAGCCGAATGAAAAACTGTTTTTT. Protein product: CASGRQPNEKLFF.

The chain recombines TRBV5-8 with TRBJ2-2; the match to TRBD1 covers 11 bases. The CDR3 runs 16 residues. V shed 3 bases and J 4 bases; nucleotides not matched to a gene: 5. From germline, CDR1 is SGHTS and CDR2 YDEGEE. CDR3 nucleotides: TGTGCCAGCAGCTACGGACAGGGGGCCTCCACCGGGGAGCTGTTTTTT. This translates into CASSYGQGASTGELFF.